Listed here are 30 T cell receptor beta chains from one sample, sequenced in a study of blood T cell repertoires in COVID-19. Assay used: immunoSEQ multiplex PCR; TCRdb lists only in-frame clones, some missing. The table records roughly 48,000 clones, over 85% of them present only once. The sequenced sample was peripheral blood. These receptors all come from a man in his sixties with COVID-19, enrolled during active disease.

V and J are TRBV5-1 and TRBJ1-2, with D possibly matching TRBD1 (5 bases). V was cut by 0 bases and J by 2 bases, with 8 bases left in between. Germline-derived CDR1 and CDR2 are SGHRS and YFSETQ. This CDR3 is built from 14 residues. This CDR3 reads CASSLGQLNYGYTF. The CDR3 nucleotides are TGCGCCAGCAGCTTGGGACAGTTAAACTATGGCTACACCTTC. Using reference TRBV5-1 and TRBJ1-2 for the parts outside the CDR3, the full variable domain is KAGVTQTPRYLIKTRGQQVTLSCSPISGHRSVSWYQQTPGQGLQFLFEYFSETQRNKGNFPGRFSGRQFSNSRSEMNVSTLELGDSALYLCASSLGQLNYGYTFGSGTRLTVV.

J is TRBJ2-5 and V is TRBV5-4; TRBD2 might be the D (6 bases). Germline-derived CDR1 and CDR2 are SGHNT and YYREEE (reference sequence). V lost 0 bases to trimming and J lost 3 bases, with 9 bases between them. This CDR3 spans 14 amino acids. CDR3 amino acids: CASSLGGGKETQYF. CDR3 DNA sequence: TGTGCCAGCAGCTTGGGGGGCGGGAAAGAGACCCAGTACTTC.

This chain links TRBV19 with TRBJ2-1; 10 nucleotides align to TRBD2. With V trimmed by 3 bases and J by 4 bases, 15 bases remained unmatched. CDR1 is LNHDA and CDR2 is SQIVND in the germline V gene (reference sequence). The CDR3 is 19 residues long. The DNA for the CDR3 is TGTGCCAGTAGTATCCTGGGGCTAGCGGGAGCCCTGGGGTACAATGAGCAGTTCTTC. It specifies CASSILGLAGALGYNEQFF.

The chain carries TRBV7-2 and TRBJ2-1; D call uncertain. Germline CDR1 SGHTA, CDR2 FQGNSA. Trimming took 5 bases from V and 4 from J, leaving 6 bases between them. CDR3 length equals 12 residues. CDR3 coding DNA: TGTGCCAGCAGCGCGCCGTACAATGAGCAGTTCTTC. This codes for CASSAPYNEQFF.

V gene TRBV6-5 combines with J gene TRBJ2-2, with D maybe TRBD2 (6 bases). The CDR3 covers 15 residues. Deletions cut 7 bases from V and 3 bases from J, with 15 bases between. Germline V gene data show CDR1 as MNHEY and CDR2 as SVGAGI. The CDR3 DNA is TGTGCCAGCACGGAGGGCAGGGTTGACACCGGGGAGCTGTTTTTT. Its translation is CASTEGRVDTGELFF.

The rearrangement uses TRBV10-3 and TRBJ2-7; D perhaps matches TRBD2 (7 bases). CDR1 is ENHRY and CDR2 is SYGVKD in the germline V gene. The CDR3 is made up of 15 amino acids. V dropped 2 bases and J dropped 5 bases, with 16 bases sitting between them. CDR3 in amino acids: CAISERGGHRDEQYF. In DNA, the CDR3 is TGTGCCATCAGTGAGAGGGGGGGGCATAGGGACGAGCAGTACTTC.

This rearrangement joins TRBV30 to TRBJ1-1, with TRBD1 as a possible D gene (5 bases). V was shortened by 2 bases and J by 6 bases, with 16 bases between the two germline ends. The germline V gene encodes CDR1 GTSNPN and CDR2 SVGIG (reference sequence). The CDR3 is made up of 14 amino acids. Here the CDR3 reads CAWSRGEVLPEAFF. In nucleotides, the CDR3 is TGTGCCTGGAGTAGGGGCGAAGTGTTACCTGAAGCTTTCTTT.

The CDR3 region is CASSAVPGQSYYGYTF. The CDR3 bases are TGTGCCAGCAGCGCGGTCCCGGGACAGAGTTACTATGGCTACACCTTC. This chain uses TRBV9 with TRBJ1-2, with 7 bases aligning to TRBD1. V shed 3 bases and J 3 bases; nucleotides not matched to a gene: 11. The CDR3 sequence is 16 residues long. The germline CDR1 and CDR2 sequences are SGDLS and YYNGEE.

The chain links TRBV18 to TRBJ1-3; no clear D gene. Germline V gives CDR1 KGHSH, CDR2 LQKENI. V lost 3 bases, J lost 2 bases, and 17 bases lay in between. CDR3 length: 17 residues. CDR3 residues: CASSPQEPLGAGNTIYF. CDR3 coding DNA: TGTGCCAGCTCACCGCAAGAACCACTGGGAGCTGGAAACACCATATATTTT.

This clone was seen just once. V gene TRBV5-4 combines with J gene TRBJ2-1; 7 bases are shared with TRBD2. CDR3 size: 16 residues. V shed 6 bases, J shed 7 bases, and the junction held 16 bases outside the gene matches. Germline-derived CDR1 and CDR2 are SGHNT and YYREEE (reference sequence). CDR3 bases: TGTGCCAGCACTTCTGGGGGGGGAGGGCCGATAAATGAGCAGTTCTTC. Its protein is CASTSGGGGPINEQFF. The whole variable domain, filled in from reference TRBV5-4 and TRBJ2-1, reads ETGVTQSPTHLIKTRGQQVTLRCSSQSGHNTVSWYQQALGQGPQFIFQYYREEENGRGNFPPRFSGLQFPNYSSELNVNALELDDSALYLCASTSGGGGPINEQFFGPGTRLTVL.

As DNA, the CDR3 is TGTGCCAGCAGCGAAGGTACAGGGGGACACTATGGCTACACCTTC. It codes for CASSEGTGGHYGYTF. The chain recombines TRBV9 with TRBJ1-2; 8 positions agree with TRBD1. The CDR3 has 15 residues. The germline V gene encodes CDR1 SGDLS and CDR2 YYNGEE. With 3 bases clipped from V and 3 bases from J, the junction kept 7 bases outside the gene matches.

This rearrangement joins TRBV5-1 to TRBJ2-1; 12 bases match TRBD2. The germline gives CDR1 SGHRS, CDR2 YFSETQ. CDR3 length: 15 amino acids. The V gene end was trimmed by 4 bases and the J gene end by 4 bases; junction bases not matched to a gene: 3. CDR3 DNA sequence: TGCGCCAGCAGCATACTAGCGGGGGGATACAATGAGCAGTTCTTC. Protein product: CASSILAGGYNEQFF. The full variable domain, its missing parts supplied by reference TRBV5-1 and TRBJ2-1, is KAGVTQTPRYLIKTRGQQVTLSCSPISGHRSVSWYQQTPGQGLQFLFEYFSETQRNKGNFPGRFSGRQFSNSRSEMNVSTLELGDSALYLCASSILAGGYNEQFFGPGTRLTVL.

This chain links TRBV5-4 with TRBJ1-1; D is unclear. V was trimmed by 1 base and J by 0 bases, leaving 10 bases between them. This CDR3 is built from 15 residues. Germline CDR1 SGHNT, CDR2 YYREEE (reference sequence). CDR3 nucleotides: TGTGCCAGCAGCTTGCAGGTGACGATGAACACTGAAGCTTTCTTT. This encodes CASSLQVTMNTEAFF.

CDR3 in amino acids: CASSLHRGAYEQYF. DNA of the CDR3: TGTGCCAGCAGCCTCCACAGGGGGGCCTACGAGCAGTACTTC. This rearrangement joins TRBV3-1 (or the pseudogene TRBV3-2) to TRBJ2-7, with 8 bases that match TRBD1. The germline V gene has CDR1 LGHDT and CDR2 YNNKEL (reference sequence). V shed 4 bases and J 2 bases; nucleotides not matched to a gene: 4. The CDR3 length is 14 residues.

The chain couples TRBV20-1 to TRBJ2-3, with 8 bases fitting TRBD2. CDR1 is DFQATT, CDR2 SNEGSKA, per germline (reference sequence). The CDR3 spans 13 residues. After removal of 7 bases from V and 5 bases from J, the junction contained 8 bases not matched to a gene. DNA for the CDR3: TGCAGTGTTAGTAGCGGGATAATAGATACGCAGTATTTT. As protein: CSVSSGIIDTQYF.

The chain recombines TRBV30 with TRBJ1-5, with D tentatively TRBD1 (5 bases). The ends were cut back, 0 bases at V and 2 bases at J, with 14 bases in the middle. CDR1 and CDR2 (germline): GTSNPN, SVGIG (reference sequence). This CDR3 spans 16 amino acids. The chain's CDR3 is CAWSVDAGHRNQPQHF. CDR3 nucleotides: TGTGCCTGGAGTGTGGACGCGGGGCATCGCAATCAGCCCCAGCATTTT.

The gene calls are TRBV2 and TRBJ1-1; 9 bases align to TRBD1. Trimming at V came to 5 bases and at J to 0 bases, leaving 7 bases not matched to a gene. This CDR3 contains 16 residues. CDR1 and CDR2 (germline): SNHLY, FYNNEI. The CDR3 region is CASSSTGGEMNTEAFF. The CDR3 DNA follows: TGTGCCAGCAGTTCTACAGGGGGCGAGATGAACACTGAAGCTTTCTTT. The whole variable domain, filled in from reference TRBV2 and TRBJ1-1, reads EPEVTQTPSHQVTQMGQEVILRCVPISNHLYFYWYRQILGQKVEFLVSFYNNEISEKSEIFDDQFSVERPDGSNFTLKIRSTKLEDSAMYFCASSSTGGEMNTEAFFGQGTRLTVV.

CDR3 region: CASRSGNNQPQHF. CDR3 in DNA: TGTGCCAGCCGTTCAGGGAACAATCAGCCCCAGCATTTT. This rearrangement joins TRBV6-5 to TRBJ1-5; TRBD1 might be the D (5 bases). This CDR3 is 13 amino acids long. Per germline, CDR1 MNHEY and CDR2 SVGAGI. The V and J ends lost 8 bases and 3 bases respectively, with 11 bases between them.

The gene calls are TRBV21-1 and TRBJ2-7; the table assigns TRBD2, which was not confirmed against the DNA. TRBV21-1 is designated a pseudogene. The CDR3 has 20 residues. The CDR3 DNA reads as TGTGCCAGCAGCAAAGGGGCACTAGCGGGAGAGGTTCGTTTCCACTACGAGCAGTACTTC. Translation: CASSKGALAGEVRFHYEQYF.

The chain employs TRBV6-5 and TRBJ2-7; the match to TRBD2 covers 12 bases. This CDR3 is 14 amino acids long. Losses at the gene ends were 6 bases for V and 7 bases for J; bases not matched to a gene: 7. CDR1 is MNHEY, CDR2 SVGAGI, per germline. CDR3 sequence: CASSPTSGSVEQYF. The CDR3 DNA reads TGTGCCAGCAGCCCGACTAGCGGGAGCGTTGAGCAGTACTTC.

This chain connects TRBV12-3 or TRBV12-4 to TRBJ2-1; TRBD2 matches at 13 bases. V lost 7 bases and J lost 13; bases outside the gene matches: 7. CDR3 length equals 13 residues. This CDR3 is CASTVLAGGPQFF. DNA for the CDR3: TGTGCCAGCACCGTACTAGCGGGAGGGCCACAGTTCTTC.

The chain combines TRBV27 with TRBJ1-6, with D perhaps TRBD1 (6 bases). Per germline, CDR1 MNHEY and CDR2 SMNVEV (reference sequence). The V end lost 0 bases, the J end lost 9 bases, and 15 bases lay between the germline ends. The CDR3 loop spans 16 amino acids. The CDR3 sequence: CASSLSTDSLGSPLHF. In DNA, the CDR3 is TGTGCCAGCAGTTTATCCACGGACAGTCTAGGTTCACCCCTCCACTTT.

This clone was observed a single time. The CDR3 DNA reads as TGTGCCAGCAGCAAAGAGCGGCAGGCCCCTGATTCACCCCTCCACTTT. Its protein is CASSKERQAPDSPLHF. The chain recombines TRBV21-1 with TRBJ1-6. TRBV21-1 is recorded as a pseudogene. The CDR3 has 16 residues.

The chain combines TRBV4-2 with TRBJ1-6; TRBD1 matches 9 bases. The CDR3 is 18 amino acids. In germline, CDR1 is LGHNA, CDR2 YNFKEQ. V gave up 1 base and J gave up 7 bases; unmatched junction bases: 11. CDR3 nucleotides: TGTGCCAGCAGCCAAGGTCACAGGGGGCGGCGATTGAATTCACCCCTCCACTTT. As protein: CASSQGHRGRRLNSPLHF.

This sequence joins TRBV7-9 and TRBJ2-1; weak D call: TRBD1 (6 bases). The CDR3 contains 12 residues. Trimming cost V 5 bases and J 13 bases, with 15 bases left between them. The V gene's germline CDR1 is SEHNR and CDR2 FQNEAQ (reference sequence). The DNA for the CDR3 is TGTGCCAGCAGCCCTCCGGAACAGGGTCAGTTCTTC. Amino acid sequence: CASSPPEQGQFF.

The chain employs TRBV5-5 and TRBJ2-5; 14 nucleotides agree with TRBD2. The CDR3 extends over 16 amino acids. V lost 4 bases, J lost 5 bases, and 7 bases stayed unmatched. Germline V gives CDR1 SGHKS, CDR2 YYEKEE (reference sequence). CDR3 loop: CASSTTSGRALETQYF. CDR3 nucleotide sequence: TGTGCCAGCAGCACGACTAGCGGGAGGGCCTTGGAGACCCAGTACTTC. Based on the CDR3 plus reference TRBV5-5 and TRBJ2-5, the full variable domain is DAGVTQSPTHLIKTRGQQVTLRCSPISGHKSVSWYQQVLGQGPQFIFQYYEKEERGRGNFPDRFSARQFPNYSSELNVNALLLGDSALYLCASSTTSGRALETQYFGPGTRLLVL.

The chain joins TRBV12-3 or TRBV12-4 to TRBJ2-7; D perhaps matches TRBD2 (7 bases). V lost 2 bases to trimming and J lost 3 bases, with 8 bases between them. CDR3 length equals 13 residues. CDR3: CASSLRGGYEQYF. The CDR3 DNA reads TGTGCCAGCAGTTTAAGGGGGGGCTACGAGCAGTACTTC.

This chain joins TRBV11-2 and TRBJ2-1; the D is unclear. CDR3 length: 11 residues. V shed 1 base and J shed 13 bases, with 8 bases lying between them. CDR1 and CDR2 (germline): SGHAT, FQNNGV. The CDR3 loop reads CASSLGQVQFF. The CDR3 DNA follows: TGTGCCAGCAGCTTAGGGCAGGTCCAGTTCTTC.

This chain connects TRBV6-5 to TRBJ2-1; 11 nucleotides agree with TRBD1. The CDR3 sequence is 14 residues long. The germline gives CDR1 MNHEY, CDR2 SVGAGI. V dropped 10 bases and J dropped 7; count of bases not matched to a gene: 9. The CDR3 region is CATTRTGGRNEQFF. DNA for the CDR3: TGTGCCACTACCCGGACAGGGGGCCGGAATGAGCAGTTCTTC.

The V call is TRBV28, the J call TRBJ1-2; D gene unclear. This CDR3 is built from 15 residues. CDR1 and CDR2 (germline): MDHEN, SYDVKM. Trimming took off 3 bases at V and 0 bases at J, with 11 bases between the two ends. The CDR3 spells CASSFLGSANYGYTF. In DNA form, the CDR3 reads TGTGCCAGCAGTTTTTTAGGGAGTGCTAACTATGGCTACACCTTC.